Presented here are 13 T cell receptor beta chains from one specimen sequenced in a study of cytomegalovirus exposure and HLA in healthy donors. Use of 60 Vbeta and 13 Jbeta primers characterized the PCR. TCRdb's table, derived via immunoSEQ multiplex PCR, lists solely in-frame clones and lacks some. Its table records 70,000 to 100,000 clones. The sequenced sample consisted of PBMCs. These receptors all come from a girl between 5 and 17 years old in good health and CMV-seropositive.

The rearrangement uses TRBV4-1 and TRBJ1-1; D uncertain. This CDR3 has 15 amino acids. The V end was cut by 0 bases, the J end by 3 bases, with 11 bases between. The V gene's germline CDR1 is MGHRA and CDR2 YSYEKL. As DNA, the CDR3 is TGCGCCAGCAGCCAAGATGGGCAGCCAGACACTGAAGCTTTCTTT. It translates to CASSQDGQPDTEAFF.

The chain combines TRBV5-6 with TRBJ2-5; tentatively, D is TRBD2 (6 bases). Germline assignment: CDR1 SGHDT and CDR2 YYEEEE. CDR3 size: 12 residues. V dropped 6 bases and J dropped 3 bases, with 9 bases sitting between them. In DNA, the CDR3 is TGTGCCAGCACCGTAGCGGAAGAGACCCAGTACTTC. As protein: CASTVAEETQYF. Based on the CDR3 plus reference TRBV5-6 and TRBJ2-5, the full variable domain is DAGVTQSPTHLIKTRGQQVTLRCSPKSGHDTVSWYQQALGQGPQFIFQYYEEEERQRGNFPDRFSGHQFPNYSSELNVNALLLGDSALYLCASTVAEETQYFGPGTRLLVL.

The chain links TRBV4-3 to TRBJ2-3; TRBD2 agrees at 12 bases. Trimming at V came to 6 bases and at J to 1 base, leaving 5 bases not matched to a gene. The CDR3 is made up of 16 amino acids. CDR1 is LGHNA, CDR2 YSLEER, per germline. CDR3 sequence (DNA): TGCGCCAGCAGACATCTAGCGGGGGGGGGCACAGATACGCAGTATTTT. Protein sequence: CASRHLAGGGTDTQYF.

This rearrangement joins TRBV2 to TRBJ1-1; 9 bases line up with TRBD1. Germline V gene sequence: CDR1 SNHLY, CDR2 FYNNEI. The V and J ends lost 6 bases and 5 bases, in that order; junction bases with no gene match: 7. The CDR3 contains 14 residues. The CDR3 DNA reads TGTGCCAGCAGCATACAGGGGGCTGGGACTGAAGCTTTCTTT. Translation: CASSIQGAGTEAFF. Filled out from reference TRBV2 and TRBJ1-1, the complete variable domain reads EPEVTQTPSHQVTQMGQEVILRCVPISNHLYFYWYRQILGQKVEFLVSFYNNEISEKSEIFDDQFSVERPDGSNFTLKIRSTKLEDSAMYFCASSIQGAGTEAFFGQGTRLTVV.

This chain connects TRBV4-2 to TRBJ2-7, with 10 bases that match TRBD2. CDR1 and CDR2 from the germline V gene are LGHNA and YNFKEQ. This CDR3 region has 15 residues. With 2 bases clipped from V and 4 bases from J, the junction kept 5 bases outside the gene matches. The CDR3 sequence: CASSQSLAGVYEQYF. DNA of the CDR3: TGTGCCAGCAGCCAAAGCCTAGCGGGGGTGTACGAGCAGTACTTC.

V and J are TRBV28 and TRBJ2-3; 8 bases fit TRBD2. The V gene end was trimmed by 4 bases and the J gene end by 3 bases; junction bases not matched to a gene: 3. The CDR3 loop spans 14 amino acids. Germline V CDR1 and CDR2: MDHEN, SYDVKM. CDR3 protein: CASSYPGGTDTQYF. DNA of the CDR3: TGTGCCAGCAGTTACCCGGGGGGGACAGATACGCAGTATTTT.

The chain joins TRBV4-1 to TRBJ2-5; 7 bases fit TRBD1. Germline CDR1 MGHRA, CDR2 YSYEKL. After removal of 0 bases from V and 3 bases from J, the junction contained 10 bases not matched to a gene. CDR3 length: 17 residues. CDR3: CASSQEQHQGVEETQYF. CDR3 sequence (DNA): TGCGCCAGCAGCCAAGAACAGCACCAGGGGGTTGAAGAGACCCAGTACTTC.

The rearrangement uses TRBV12-5 and TRBJ2-3, with D unresolved. Per germline, CDR1 LGHNT and CDR2 FRNRAP. This CDR3 is built from 13 residues. Trimming took off 3 bases at V and 4 bases at J, with 8 bases between the two ends. CDR3 region: CASGFTGADTQYF. The CDR3 coding sequence is TGTGCTAGTGGTTTTACCGGTGCAGATACGCAGTATTTT.

The chain joins TRBV7-2 to TRBJ2-5; 7 nucleotides align to TRBD1. CDR3 length equals 13 residues. CDR1 is SGHTA, CDR2 FQGNSA, per germline. V was clipped by 3 bases and J by 4 bases; unmatched bases: 2. CDR3 amino acids: CASSFGTAETQYF. DNA of the CDR3: TGTGCCAGCAGCTTCGGGACAGCAGAGACCCAGTACTTC.

The J gene is TRBJ2-3, the V gene TRBV7-2, with D tentatively TRBD2 (7 bases). From germline, CDR1 is SGHTA and CDR2 FQGNSA. Between the trimmed V and J ends, which lost 5 bases and 0 bases, there was a span of 18 bases. The CDR3 extends over 17 amino acids. The CDR3 sequence: CASSPRTAGASTDTQYF. The CDR3, as DNA: TGTGCCAGCAGCCCCCGAACGGCGGGGGCCAGCACAGATACGCAGTATTTT.

The chain is built from TRBV7-9 and TRBJ1-1; D may be TRBD1 (6 bases). V was shortened by 5 bases and J by 6 bases, with 13 bases between the two germline ends. This CDR3 region has 13 residues. The germline gives CDR1 SEHNR, CDR2 FQNEAQ (reference sequence). The CDR3 loop reads CASSGTWTAEAFF. The DNA of the CDR3 is TGTGCCAGCAGCGGGACGTGGACAGCTGAAGCTTTCTTT.

V gene TRBV19 combines with J gene TRBJ2-5; 7 bases agree with TRBD1. The CDR3 length is 14 residues. Germline trimming cut 5 bases from V and 7 bases from J; bases unmatched to any gene: 10. Germline lookup yields CDR1 LNHDA and CDR2 SQIVND (reference sequence). The CDR3 coding sequence is TGTGCCAGTAGTGCCACGACAGGGAAGGGGACCCAGTACTTC. This sequence encodes CASSATTGKGTQYF.

The V call is TRBV28, the J call TRBJ1-5; D is unclear. Trimming left V 8 bases short and J 4 bases short, with 9 bases between. This CDR3 contains 12 residues. CDR1 is MDHEN and CDR2 is SYDVKM in the germline V gene. This CDR3 reads CASSTLNQPQHF. Written as DNA, the CDR3 is TGTGCCAGCTCTACTCTAAATCAGCCCCAGCATTTT.